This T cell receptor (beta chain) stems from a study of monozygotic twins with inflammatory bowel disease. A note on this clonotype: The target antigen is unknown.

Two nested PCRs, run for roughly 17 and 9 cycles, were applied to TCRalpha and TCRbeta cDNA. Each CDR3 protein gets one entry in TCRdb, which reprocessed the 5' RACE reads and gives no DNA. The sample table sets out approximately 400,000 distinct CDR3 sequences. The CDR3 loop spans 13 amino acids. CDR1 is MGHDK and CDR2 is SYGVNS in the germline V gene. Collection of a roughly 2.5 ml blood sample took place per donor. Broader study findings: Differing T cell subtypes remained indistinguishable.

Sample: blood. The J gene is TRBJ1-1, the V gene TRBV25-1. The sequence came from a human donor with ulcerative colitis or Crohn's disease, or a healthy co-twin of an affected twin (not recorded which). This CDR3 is CASSDYLNTEAFF. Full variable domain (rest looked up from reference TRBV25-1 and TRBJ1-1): EADIYQTPRYLVIGTGKKITLECSQTMGHDKMYWYQQDPGMELHLIHYSYGVNSTEKGDLSSESTVSRIRTEHFPLTLESARPSHTSQYLCASSDYLNTEAFFGQGTRLTVV.